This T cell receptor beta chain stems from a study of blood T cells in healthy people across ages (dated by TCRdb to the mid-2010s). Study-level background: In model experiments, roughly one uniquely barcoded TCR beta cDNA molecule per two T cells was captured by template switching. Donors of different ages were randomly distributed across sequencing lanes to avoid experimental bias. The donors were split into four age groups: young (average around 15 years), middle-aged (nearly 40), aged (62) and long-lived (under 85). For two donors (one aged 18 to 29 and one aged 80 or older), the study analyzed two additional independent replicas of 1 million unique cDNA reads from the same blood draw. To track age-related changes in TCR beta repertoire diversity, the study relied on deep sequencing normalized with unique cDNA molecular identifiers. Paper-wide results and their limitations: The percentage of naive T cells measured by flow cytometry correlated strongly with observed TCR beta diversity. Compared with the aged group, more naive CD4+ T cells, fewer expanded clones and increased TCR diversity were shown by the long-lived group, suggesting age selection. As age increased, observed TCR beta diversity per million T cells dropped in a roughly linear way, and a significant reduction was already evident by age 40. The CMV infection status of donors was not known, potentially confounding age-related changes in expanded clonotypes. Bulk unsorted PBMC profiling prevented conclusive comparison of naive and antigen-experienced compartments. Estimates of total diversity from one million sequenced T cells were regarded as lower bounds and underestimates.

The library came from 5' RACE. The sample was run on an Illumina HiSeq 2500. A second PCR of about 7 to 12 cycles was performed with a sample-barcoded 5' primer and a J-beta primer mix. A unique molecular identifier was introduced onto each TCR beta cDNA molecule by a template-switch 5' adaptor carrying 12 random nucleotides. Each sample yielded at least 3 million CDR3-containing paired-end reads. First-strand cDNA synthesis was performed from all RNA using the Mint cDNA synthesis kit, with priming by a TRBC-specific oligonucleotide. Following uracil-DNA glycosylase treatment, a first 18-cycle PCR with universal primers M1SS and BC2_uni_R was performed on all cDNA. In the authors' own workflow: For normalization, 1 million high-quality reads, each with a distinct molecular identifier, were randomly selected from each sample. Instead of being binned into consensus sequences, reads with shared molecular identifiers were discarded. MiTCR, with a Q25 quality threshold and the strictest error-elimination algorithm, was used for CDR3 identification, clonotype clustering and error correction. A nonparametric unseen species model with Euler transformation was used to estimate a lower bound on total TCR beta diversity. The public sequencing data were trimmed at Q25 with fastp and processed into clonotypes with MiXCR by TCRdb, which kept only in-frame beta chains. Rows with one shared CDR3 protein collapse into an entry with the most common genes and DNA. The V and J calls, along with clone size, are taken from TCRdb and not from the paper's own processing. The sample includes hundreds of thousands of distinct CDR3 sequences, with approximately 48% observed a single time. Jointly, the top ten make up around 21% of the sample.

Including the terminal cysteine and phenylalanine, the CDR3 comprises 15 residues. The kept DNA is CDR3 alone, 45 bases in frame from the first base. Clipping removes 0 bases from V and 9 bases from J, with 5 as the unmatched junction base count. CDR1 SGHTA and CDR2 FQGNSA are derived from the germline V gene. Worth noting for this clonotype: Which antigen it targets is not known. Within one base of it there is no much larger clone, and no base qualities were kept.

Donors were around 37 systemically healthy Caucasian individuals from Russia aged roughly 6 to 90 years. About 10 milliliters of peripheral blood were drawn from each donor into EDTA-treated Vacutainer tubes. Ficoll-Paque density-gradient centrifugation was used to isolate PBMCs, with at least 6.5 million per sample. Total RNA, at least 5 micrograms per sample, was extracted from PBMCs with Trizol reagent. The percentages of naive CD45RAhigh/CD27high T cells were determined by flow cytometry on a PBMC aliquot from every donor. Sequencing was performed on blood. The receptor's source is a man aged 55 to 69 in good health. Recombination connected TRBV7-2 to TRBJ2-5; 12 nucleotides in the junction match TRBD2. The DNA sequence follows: TGTGCCAGCAGCTTAGCGTCTAGCGGGGGGGAGGCCCAGTACTTC. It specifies CASSLASSGGEAQYF.